This TCR beta chain stems from a study of blood T cell repertoires in COVID-19. Per the original data handling: Quantification of nucleated cells was approximated via reference gene primer amplification. The protocol was immunoSEQ multiplex PCR, while the TCRdb copy is restricted to in-frame clones and leaves out a portion. For V, J and clone size, that table is used; D and trimming come from the DNA. The sample has 65,000 to 85,000 clones; 79% are singletons. Sequenced: peripheral blood. This clonotype originated in an elderly woman with active or convalescent COVID-19.

The CDR3 sequence is CAWNVGGNQPQHF. In DNA, the CDR3 is TGTGCCTGGAACGTTGGAGGAAATCAGCCCCAGCATTTT. V gene TRBV30 combines with J gene TRBJ1-5; no reliable D call. Trimming removed 4 bases from V and 4 bases from J, with 11 bases in between. Per the germline V gene, CDR1 is GTSNPN and CDR2 is SVGIG (reference sequence). This CDR3 contains 13 residues.